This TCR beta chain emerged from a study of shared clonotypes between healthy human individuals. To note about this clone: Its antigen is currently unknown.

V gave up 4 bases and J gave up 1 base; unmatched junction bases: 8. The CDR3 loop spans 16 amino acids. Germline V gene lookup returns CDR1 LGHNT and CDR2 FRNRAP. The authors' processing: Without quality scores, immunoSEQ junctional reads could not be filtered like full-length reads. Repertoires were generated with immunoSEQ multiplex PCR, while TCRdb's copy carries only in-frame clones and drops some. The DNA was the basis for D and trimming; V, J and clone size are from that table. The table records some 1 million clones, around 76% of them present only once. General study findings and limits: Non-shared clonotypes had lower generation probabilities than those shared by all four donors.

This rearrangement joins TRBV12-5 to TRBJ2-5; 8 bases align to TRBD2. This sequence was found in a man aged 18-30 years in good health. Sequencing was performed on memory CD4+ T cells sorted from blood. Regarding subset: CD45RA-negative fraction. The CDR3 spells CASGSGTSWGQETQYF. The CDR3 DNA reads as TGTGCTAGTGGTTCAGGGACTAGTTGGGGCCAAGAGACCCAGTACTTC.